This TCR beta chain was sequenced for a study of CD8+CD57+ T cells in acquired aplastic anemia. About the study: Sorted cells (CD4+ and CD8+) yielded DNA amounts that averaged approximately 3.1 ug.

Patients who underwent sequencing had shown CD8+CD57+ cell expansion by flow cytometry. Profiling of TCR beta VDJ combinations and CDR3 sequences used genomic DNA as template. TCRdb re-derived calls from the reads in MiXCR, one entry per CDR3 protein. Among roughly 240,000 distinct CDR3 sequences listed, roughly half were seen once. V trimming: 8 bases; J trimming: 2 bases; junction bases outside the gene matches: 6. This CDR3 region has 16 residues. Germline V gene lookup returns CDR1 MNHNS and CDR2 SASEGT. Input material: sorted CD4+, CD8+, or CD8+CD57+ T cells (not recorded which) from PBMCs. This chain joins TRBV6-1 and TRBJ2-3, with 14 bases aligning to TRBD2. The TCR originated in a human donor with aplastic anemia. CDR3 sequence reads: CASGLAGGFYTDTQYF. The CDR3 coding sequence is TGTGCCAGCGGACTAGCGGGGGGCTTTTACACAGATACGCAGTATTTT.